The TCR beta chain described here comes from a study of cytomegalovirus exposure and HLA in healthy donors. Study summary: Earlier results showed 90 million to 120 million unique TCR beta sequences derived from roughly 180 million T cells.

Notes on the study in general: Segments of the TCR beta V type were, in most cases, productive about 87% or about 30% of the time in an earlier analysis. Sequencing artifact likely explains a cluster of highly shared sequence variants.

This clone was found once. Its target is not known. In the PCR, 60 Vbeta and 13 Jbeta primers were used. The table came from immunoSEQ multiplex PCR; TCRdb's copy has only in-frame clones and leaves some out. The sample has roughly 140,000 clones, 70% seen once. The CDR3 sequence is 15 residues long. Germline V gene lookup returns CDR1 LNHDA and CDR2 SQIVND (reference sequence). After removal of 2 bases from V and 10 bases from J, the junction contained 9 bases not matched to a gene. The specimen was PBMCs. This receptor was identified in a woman aged 25 to 39 in good health and CMV-seronegative. The genes are TRBV19 and TRBJ2-1; TRBD2 matches 9 bases. The CDR3 here is CASSILAGRFGEQFF. CDR3 nucleotide sequence: TGTGCCAGTAGTATACTAGCGGGACGCTTTGGGGAGCAGTTCTTC.